These 26 T cell receptor beta chains came from one sample sequenced in a study of blood T cell repertoires in COVID-19. The method was immunoSEQ multiplex PCR; TCRdb's version includes in-frame clones alone and lacks a portion of them. Among 90,000 to 120,000 clones listed, roughly 90% were seen once. Sequencing was carried out using peripheral blood. Receptors originate from a woman aged 60 to 75 with acute or convalescent COVID-19.

The count of this clone is one. J is TRBJ1-2 and V is TRBV3-1 (or the pseudogene TRBV3-2); the match to TRBD1 covers 11 bases. The CDR3 consists of 14 residues. V lost 4 bases to trimming and J lost 7 bases; unmatched junction nucleotides: 5. The germline CDR1 and CDR2 sequences are LGHDT and YNNKEL (reference sequence). Here the CDR3 reads CASSPSDRGLGYTF. The CDR3 DNA is TGTGCCAGCAGCCCTTCGGACAGGGGGCTTGGCTACACCTTC.

This clone was seen more than once but under ten times. V gene TRBV24-1 combines with J gene TRBJ2-5, with a possible D match to TRBD1 (6 bases). The CDR3 spans 15 residues. Germline V gene sequence: CDR1 KGHDR, CDR2 SFDVKD. The V gene lost 6 bases and the J gene lost 1 base, with 14 bases spanning the gap. The CDR3 DNA reads TGTGCCACCAGTAACCCCGCCAGGGGCCAAGAGACCCAGTACTTC. It encodes CATSNPARGQETQYF.

The chain is built from TRBV6-5 and TRBJ1-4; D remains ambiguous. Between the trimmed V and J ends, which lost 0 bases and 5 bases, there was a span of 10 bases. CDR1 is MNHEY and CDR2 is SVGAGI in the germline V gene. This CDR3 has 15 amino acids. In nucleotides, the CDR3 is TGTGCCAGCAGTTACTCGAAGGGAGGAAATGAAAAACTGTTTTTT. Translation gives CASSYSKGGNEKLFF.

This clone was seen only once. V gene TRBV28 combines with J gene TRBJ2-7; a possible D gene is TRBD1 (6 bases). V lost 3 bases to trimming and J lost 4 bases, with 13 bases between them. Germline lookup yields CDR1 MDHEN and CDR2 SYDVKM. This CDR3 comprises 14 residues. CDR3 nucleotides: TGTGCCAGCAGTTTCGCAGACAGGCTGTACGAGCAGTACTTC. Translation gives CASSFADRLYEQYF.

The chain has TRBV2 and TRBJ1-1, with D unresolved. The ends were cut back, 7 bases at V and 0 bases at J, with 18 bases in the middle. The germline CDR1 and CDR2 sequences are SNHLY and FYNNEI. The CDR3 has 16 residues. The CDR3 DNA reads TGTGCCAGCACGGAGGAGGGCATCTTCATGAACACTGAAGCTTTCTTT. Translation: CASTEEGIFMNTEAFF.

The chain uses TRBV23-1 and TRBJ1-5, with 7 positions matching TRBD1. TRBV23-1 is filed as an ORF, its function uncertain. The CDR3 has 14 residues. With 5 bases clipped from V and 7 bases from J, the junction kept 8 bases outside the gene matches. The CDR3 spells CASSVRGAEQPQHF. CDR3 DNA: TGCGCCAGCAGTGTCAGGGGGGCCGAACAGCCCCAGCATTTT.

This clone was seen a single time. The rearrangement joins TRBV14 to TRBJ1-3; 9 positions match TRBD1. In germline, CDR1 is SGHDN, CDR2 FVKESK. This CDR3 spans 16 amino acids. Unmatched junction bases numbered 3, after V lost 1 base and J lost 2 bases. Here the CDR3 reads CASSQGQGVTGNTIYF. The CDR3 DNA is TGTGCCAGCAGCCAAGGACAGGGGGTCACTGGAAACACCATATATTTT.

V and J are TRBV6-2 or TRBV6-3 and TRBJ2-7, with a possible D match to TRBD1 (5 bases). The CDR3 length is 13 residues. Germline V gives CDR1 MNHEY, CDR2 SVGEGT. Trimming stripped 4 bases from V and 7 bases from J, with 14 bases between. CDR3 nucleotides: TGTGCCAGCAGTTGGGCAGGGCTACGGGAGCAGTACGTC. This encodes CASSWAGLREQYV.

The chain recombines TRBV6-6 with TRBJ1-4; perhaps TRBD1 as D (6 bases). Trimming shortened V by 5 bases and J by 1 base, and 23 bases separated the two germline ends. The CDR3 runs 19 residues. The germline V gene encodes CDR1 MNHNY and CDR2 SVGAGI (reference sequence). This CDR3 reads CASSPVFRGKSGTNEKLFF. The CDR3 DNA reads TGTGCCAGCAGTCCGGTGTTCAGGGGAAAAAGTGGAACTAATGAAAAACTGTTTTTT.

This clone was picked up one time. CDR3 sequence reads: CASSAHSLQETQYF. As DNA, the CDR3 is TGCGCCAGCAGCGCCCACAGCTTACAAGAGACCCAGTACTTC. This rearrangement joins TRBV5-1 to TRBJ2-5; no definite D call. The CDR3 is made up of 14 amino acids. V shed 4 bases and J shed 2 bases, with 12 bases lying between them. Germline assignment: CDR1 SGHRS and CDR2 YFSETQ. The full variable domain, completed using reference TRBV5-1 and TRBJ2-5, is KAGVTQTPRYLIKTRGQQVTLSCSPISGHRSVSWYQQTPGQGLQFLFEYFSETQRNKGNFPGRFSGRQFSNSRSEMNVSTLELGDSALYLCASSAHSLQETQYFGPGTRLLVL.

The chain joins TRBV2 to TRBJ1-4; D gene ambiguous. Germline V lookup: CDR1 SNHLY, CDR2 FYNNEI. Trimming shortened V by 6 bases and J by 7 bases, and 21 bases separated the two germline ends. The CDR3 loop spans 16 amino acids. The CDR3 coding sequence is TGTGCCAGCAGGGCCGGGGAGGCCCACAAGGGTGAAAAACTGTTTTTT. Residues: CASRAGEAHKGEKLFF.

The CDR3 bases are TGTGCCAGCACCTCCGGGACTCTGGCCCTCCACTTT. Amino acid sequence: CASTSGTLALHF. V usage is TRBV27 and J usage is TRBJ1-6, with D possibly matching TRBD1 (5 bases). CDR1 is MNHEY and CDR2 is SMNVEV in the germline V gene (reference sequence). This CDR3 contains 12 residues. The ends were cut back, 7 bases at V and 14 bases at J, with 15 bases in the middle.

The chain links TRBV6-2 or TRBV6-3 to TRBJ2-1, with 8 positions matching TRBD2. CDR3 size: 14 residues. In germline, CDR1 is MNHEY, CDR2 SVGEGT. J gave up 6 bases and V 3 bases, and 4 bases lay outside the gene matches. CDR3 residues: CASSYLAGLNEQFF. As DNA, the CDR3 is TGTGCCAGCAGTTATTTAGCGGGGCTCAATGAGCAGTTCTTC.

The rearrangement joins TRBV28 to TRBJ2-7; 9 nucleotides agree with TRBD1. The germline CDR1 and CDR2 sequences are MDHEN and SYDVKM. The CDR3 covers 16 residues. Trimming took 3 bases from V and 0 from J; bases not matched to a gene: 6. Here the CDR3 DNA reads TGTGCCAGCAGTTTTAGGACAGGGGACTTCTCCTACGAGCAGTACTTC. Encoded protein: CASSFRTGDFSYEQYF.

The chain is built from TRBV6-1 and TRBJ2-1; 9 bases are a match to TRBD1. CDR1 and CDR2 from the germline V gene are MNHNS and SASEGT. The CDR3 consists of 16 residues. The trim removed 3 bases at V and 7 bases at J, leaving 10 bases unmatched. In DNA, the CDR3 is TGTGCCAGCAGTGAGGGTTACAGGGGGCGAAGTAATGAGCAGTTCTTC. This encodes CASSEGYRGRSNEQFF.

The gene calls are TRBV18 and TRBJ2-5; 11 bases fit TRBD2. The CDR3 has 14 amino acids. In germline, CDR1 is KGHSH, CDR2 LQKENI. The J segment lost 2 bases and the V segment lost 10 bases, leaving 6 bases of the junction unmatched. CDR3 bases: TGTGCCACTACCCGACTAGCGGGGCAAGAGACCCAGTACTTC. It codes for CATTRLAGQETQYF.

This chain uses TRBV5-1 with TRBJ2-6; weak D call: TRBD2 (5 bases). The length of the CDR3 is 16 residues. Deletions cut 4 bases from V and 0 bases from J, with 11 bases between. Per germline, CDR1 SGHRS and CDR2 YFSETQ. The CDR3 DNA reads TGCGCCAGCAGCCCTCGGAGGCCCTCTGGGGCCAACGTCCTGACTTTC. This translates into CASSPRRPSGANVLTF.

The chain is built from TRBV6-6 and TRBJ1-1; 9 bases line up with TRBD1. The J segment lost 0 bases and the V segment lost 1 base, leaving 3 bases of the junction unmatched. The germline V gene has CDR1 MNHNY and CDR2 SVGAGI (reference sequence). The CDR3 is 16 residues long. The chain's CDR3 is CASSYYRDRVNTEAFF. CDR3 bases: TGTGCCAGCAGTTACTACCGGGACAGGGTGAACACTGAAGCTTTCTTT.

This clone has a handful of counts. This chain connects TRBV4-2 to TRBJ1-1, with 10 bases aligning to TRBD1. CDR3 length equals 15 residues. Germline V CDR1 and CDR2: LGHNA, YNFKEQ. Unmatched junction bases numbered 2, after V lost 0 bases and J lost 4 bases. DNA for the CDR3: TGTGCCAGCAGCCAAGAAGGGACAGGGGCCACTGAAGCTTTCTTT. It specifies CASSQEGTGATEAFF.

This clone was picked up a small number of times. CDR3 protein: CASSLWQGKEVAFF. The DNA of the CDR3 is TGTGCCAGCAGTTTATGGCAGGGGAAGGAGGTAGCTTTCTTT. This chain links TRBV28 with TRBJ1-1, with D possibly being TRBD1 (6 bases). This CDR3 has 14 amino acids. Looked up from germline, CDR1 is MDHEN and CDR2 is SYDVKM. Trimming pared 0 bases from V and 10 bases from J, leaving 15 bases between.

CDR3 bases: TGTGCCAGCAGCTTTGGACTAGAAGGCCGGGAGCAGTACTTC. Protein product: CASSFGLEGREQYF. V usage is TRBV9 and J usage is TRBJ2-7, with 7 bases matching TRBD2. With 4 bases clipped from V and 7 bases from J, the junction kept 11 bases outside the gene matches. Per germline, CDR1 SGDLS and CDR2 YYNGEE. CDR3 length equals 14 residues.

The V call is TRBV30, the J call TRBJ1-1, with D uncertain. In germline, CDR1 is GTSNPN, CDR2 SVGIG (reference sequence). The CDR3 is made up of 11 amino acids. Deletions cut 1 base from V and 10 bases from J, with 10 bases between. CDR3 residues: CAWSAGFRAFF. The CDR3 DNA is TGTGCCTGGAGTGCGGGGTTTCGAGCTTTCTTT.

Written as DNA, the CDR3 is TGTGCCATCAGGGGAAAAGCGGGAGTGTCCGGGGAGCTGTTTTTT. Protein sequence: CAIRGKAGVSGELFF. The chain carries TRBV10-3 and TRBJ2-2, with 8 nucleotides matching TRBD2. V was pared by 6 bases and J by 6 bases, with 9 bases of the junction left unmatched. Germline CDR1 and CDR2: ENHRY and SYGVKD. The CDR3 spans 15 residues.

The rearrangement links TRBV30 to TRBJ1-6; 9 nucleotides agree with TRBD1. CDR1 and CDR2 from the germline V gene are GTSNPN and SVGIG (reference sequence). There are 14 residues in the CDR3. Trimming cost V 2 bases and J 7 bases; bases outside gene matches: 3. CDR3 amino acids: CAWSKGQGNSPLHF. In DNA, the CDR3 is TGTGCCTGGAGTAAGGGACAGGGAAATTCACCCCTCCACTTT.

The chain has TRBV18 and TRBJ1-5; 8 bases map to TRBD1. Trimming took 5 bases from V and 5 from J; bases not matched to a gene: 5. CDR3 length equals 14 residues. Germline V gene data show CDR1 as KGHSH and CDR2 as LQKENI. The CDR3 nucleotides are TGTGCCAGCTCAGGCCAGGGGGCAGATCAGCCCCAGCATTTT. As protein: CASSGQGADQPQHF.

The chain uses TRBV2 and TRBJ2-3; D is unclear. CDR1 is SNHLY and CDR2 is FYNNEI in the germline V gene. This CDR3 comprises 14 residues. V lost 8 bases to trimming and J lost 2 bases, with 14 bases between them. The DNA for the CDR3 is TGTGCCAGCCAGACTGGCGGCTACACAGATACGCAGTATTTT. Its protein is CASQTGGYTDTQYF.